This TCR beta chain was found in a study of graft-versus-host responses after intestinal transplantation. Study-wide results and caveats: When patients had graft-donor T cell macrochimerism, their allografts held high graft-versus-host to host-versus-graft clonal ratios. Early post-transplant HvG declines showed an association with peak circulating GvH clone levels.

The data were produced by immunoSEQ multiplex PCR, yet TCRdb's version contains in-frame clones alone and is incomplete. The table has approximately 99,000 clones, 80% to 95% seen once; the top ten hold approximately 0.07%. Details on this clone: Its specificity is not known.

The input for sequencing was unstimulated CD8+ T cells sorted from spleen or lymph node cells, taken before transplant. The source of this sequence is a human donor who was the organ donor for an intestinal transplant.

The CDR3 DNA reads TGTGCCAGCAGCTTATTTTTGCTTGGGGAGCTAGGCTATGGCTACACCTTC. It yields the protein CASSLFLLGELGYGYTF. The chain carries TRBV7-2 and TRBJ1-2; D is ambiguous. Deletions cut 2 bases from V and 4 bases from J, with 20 bases between. CDR1 and CDR2 (germline): SGHTA, FQGNSA. The CDR3 extends over 17 amino acids.